This T cell receptor beta chain was retrieved from a study of vaccination and CD4 T cells after COVID-19. Whole-study context: Treatment of control cultures consisted of a CEFX pool, an HIV-1 Nef pool, or no peptide.

Notes on the study in general: Median SARS-CoV-2-reactive clonotype numbers went up from roughly 19 to 38, but not significantly. Detection of a median around 85% of reactive clones in convalescent patients was confined to the period after vaccination.

CD4+ T cells that had been cultured provided DNA sequenced with the Oncomine TCR Beta short-read assay. MiXCR was run by TCRdb on the PCR reads, yielding one entry per CDR3 protein. The repertoire holds over 9,500 distinct CDR3 sequences, with around 75% as singletons. A word on this clonotype: What it binds is not known.

Trimming took 4 bases from V and 1 from J, leaving 14 bases between them. The CDR3 length is 16 residues. The germline V gene has CDR1 MNHEY and CDR2 SVGAGI. Treatment described: 10-day PBMC culture with coronavirus spike peptide pools or control peptides (ViraFEST assay). ViraFEST enlarged antigen-specific T cell populations with peptide pools and afterwards sequenced TCRs. Sequenced: CD4+ T cells from blood, cultured in vitro. The chain uses TRBV6-5 and TRBJ1-5; tentatively, D is TRBD1 (5 bases). This clonotype was obtained from a human donor who had recovered from COVID-19. The CDR3 protein is CASSSIGGGSNQPQHF. In nucleotides, the CDR3 is TGTGCCAGCAGTTCTATTGGGGGAGGAAGCAATCAGCCCCAGCATTTT.